These T cell receptor beta chains were read from a single sample in a study of shared clonotypes between healthy human individuals. Clones were sequenced by immunoSEQ multiplex PCR, and TCRdb holds only the in-frame ones, with some missing. Among a few hundred thousand clones listed, around 86% were seen once. Sequences were obtained from memory CD8+ T cells sorted from blood. The receptor set was obtained from a man younger than 30 in good health. Each CDR3 is given with its conserved first and last residue. A D gene is named only where the DNA matches it firmly. Not all rows give a size; the values are once, few, many and, for expanded clones, a class.

CDR3 protein: CAISEPGQYTEAFF
CDR3 DNA: TGTGCCATCAGTGAGCCAGGACAGTACACTGAAGCTTTCTTT
D gene: -
J gene: TRBJ1-1
V gene: TRBV10-3
clone size: few

CDR3 protein: CASSLPDRGNGYTF
CDR3 DNA: TGCGCCAGCAGCCTCCCGGACAGGGGAAATGGCTACACCTTC
D gene: TRBD1
J gene: TRBJ1-2
V gene: TRBV5-1
clone size: few

CDR3 protein: CASSFRTGPNEKLFF
CDR3 DNA: TGTGCCAGCAGTTTCCGGACAGGGCCTAATGAAAAACTGTTTTTT
D gene: TRBD1
J gene: TRBJ1-4
V gene: TRBV27
clone size: -

CDR3 protein: CASSLAGTTSRETQYF
CDR3 DNA: TGTGCCAGCAGCTTAGCTGGGACCACGTCTCGAGAGACCCAGTACTTC
D gene: -
J gene: TRBJ2-5
V gene: TRBV13
clone size: once

CDR3 protein: CASSLGTDSYEQYF
CDR3 DNA: TGTGCCAGCAGTCTCGGGACGGACTCCTACGAGCAGTACTTC
D gene: -
J gene: TRBJ2-7
V gene: TRBV9
clone size: -

CDR3 protein: CASSSWDRDFGEQYF
CDR3 DNA: TGCGCCAGCAGCTCCTGGGACAGGGACTTTGGCGAGCAGTACTTC
D gene: TRBD1
J gene: TRBJ2-7
V gene: TRBV5-1
clone size: -

CDR3 protein: CASSFRLAGGPDTQYF
CDR3 DNA: TGTGCCAGCAGTTTTAGACTAGCGGGAGGGCCAGATACGCAGTATTTT
D gene: TRBD2
J gene: TRBJ2-3
V gene: TRBV27
clone size: medium-sized

CDR3 protein: CASSYRTSGSLDEQFF
CDR3 DNA: TGTGCCAGCAGTTATAGGACTAGCGGGAGTCTGGATGAGCAGTTCTTC
D gene: TRBD2
J gene: TRBJ2-1
V gene: TRBV6-5
clone size: -

CDR3 protein: CASSFRQGVDAFF
CDR3 DNA: TGCGCCAGCAGCTTCCGACAGGGGGTGGATGCTTTCTTT
D gene: TRBD1
J gene: TRBJ1-1
V gene: TRBV5-1
clone size: -

CDR3 protein: CASSNWDLNSGNTIYF
CDR3 DNA: TGCGCCAGCAGCAACTGGGACCTGAACTCTGGAAACACCATATATTTT
D gene: -
J gene: TRBJ1-3
V gene: TRBV4-3
clone size: once

CDR3 protein: CASSQQGLASQETQYF
CDR3 DNA: TGTGCCAGCAGCCAACAGGGACTAGCGAGCCAAGAGACCCAGTACTTC
D gene: TRBD2
J gene: TRBJ2-5
V gene: TRBV13
clone size: few

CDR3 protein: CARSLGPSTDTQYF
CDR3 DNA: TGTGCCAGAAGCTTAGGCCCTAGCACAGATACGCAGTATTTT
D gene: -
J gene: TRBJ2-3
V gene: TRBV5-3
clone size: -

CDR3 protein: CASSQDLITRGQDNKGTEAFF
CDR3 DNA: TGCGCCAGCAGCCAAGATTTAATAACTCGTGGACAGGATAATAAAGGCACTGAAGCTTTCTTT
D gene: TRBD1
J gene: TRBJ1-1
V gene: TRBV4-1
clone size: -

CDR3 protein: CASSEGFRGTGELFF
CDR3 DNA: TGTGCCAGCAGTGAGGGGTTTCGGGGCACCGGGGAGCTGTTTTTT
D gene: -
J gene: TRBJ2-2
V gene: TRBV6-1
clone size: -

CDR3 protein: CASSLGGRVSRGEQYF
CDR3 DNA: TGTGCCAGCAGCTTAGGGGGCAGGGTGAGCCGCGGCGAGCAGTACTTC
D gene: -
J gene: TRBJ2-7
V gene: TRBV7-9
clone size: -

CDR3 protein: CAGWDSRTYEQYF
CDR3 DNA: TGTGCCGGATGGGACTCGCGGACCTACGAGCAGTACTTC
D gene: -
J gene: TRBJ2-7
V gene: TRBV30
clone size: once

CDR3 protein: CASTSTGGNQPQHF
CDR3 DNA: TGTGCCAGCACTTCGACAGGGGGCAATCAGCCCCAGCATTTT
D gene: TRBD1
J gene: TRBJ1-5
V gene: TRBV27
clone size: few

CDR3 protein: CASSPPRTGGDTDTQYF
CDR3 DNA: TGTGCCAGCTCACCACCCCGAACTGGCGGGGACACAGATACGCAGTATTTT
D gene: -
J gene: TRBJ2-3
V gene: TRBV18
clone size: -

CDR3 protein: CASSQTSGGQETQYF
CDR3 DNA: TGTGCCAGCAGCCAGACTAGCGGGGGACAAGAGACCCAGTACTTC
D gene: TRBD2
J gene: TRBJ2-5
V gene: TRBV7-9
clone size: once

CDR3 protein: CASSLMITYEQYF
CDR3 DNA: TGTGCCAGCAGCTTAATGATTACCTACGAGCAGTACTTC
D gene: -
J gene: TRBJ2-7
V gene: TRBV5-6
clone size: -

CDR3 protein: CASSLVGPWSNEQFF
CDR3 DNA: TGTGCCAGCAGCTTAGTGGGCCCCTGGTCTAACGAGCAGTTCTTC
D gene: -
J gene: TRBJ2-1
V gene: TRBV11-2
clone size: -

CDR3 protein: CASSYNELDEQFF
CDR3 DNA: TGTGCCAGCAGTTACAACGAGCTCGATGAGCAGTTCTTC
D gene: -
J gene: TRBJ2-1
V gene: TRBV6-5
clone size: -

CDR3 protein: CASSLFPNGYTF
CDR3 DNA: TGTGCCAGCAGCCTCTTCCCTAATGGCTACACCTTC
D gene: -
J gene: TRBJ1-2
V gene: TRBV9
clone size: -

CDR3 protein: CAWRAGGVYEQYF
CDR3 DNA: TGTGCCTGGAGGGCGGGGGGAGTCTACGAGCAGTACTTC
D gene: TRBD2
J gene: TRBJ2-7
V gene: TRBV30
clone size: -

CDR3 protein: CAWSVLGTAVNLNTEAFF
CDR3 DNA: TGTGCCTGGAGTGTCCTAGGGACAGCCGTAAATCTGAACACTGAAGCTTTCTTT
D gene: TRBD1
J gene: TRBJ1-1
V gene: TRBV30
clone size: -

CDR3 protein: CASSLDHQGVDYEQYF
CDR3 DNA: TGTGCCAGCAGCTTAGACCACCAGGGAGTGGACTACGAGCAGTACTTC
D gene: -
J gene: TRBJ2-7
V gene: TRBV7-9
clone size: -

CDR3 protein: CASRDTGDTGELFF
CDR3 DNA: TGCGCCAGCAGGGATACAGGGGACACCGGGGAGCTGTTTTTT
D gene: TRBD1
J gene: TRBJ2-2
V gene: TRBV4-3
clone size: -

CDR3 protein: CASSSQGTGQPQHF
CDR3 DNA: TGTGCCAGCAGCTCACAGGGTACCGGTCAGCCCCAGCATTTT
D gene: -
J gene: TRBJ1-5
V gene: TRBV7-9
clone size: once

CDR3 protein: CASSPRDRARTGELFF
CDR3 DNA: TGTGCCAGCAGTCCGCGGGACAGGGCCAGGACCGGGGAGCTGTTTTTT
D gene: TRBD1
J gene: TRBJ2-2
V gene: TRBV28
clone size: -

CDR3 protein: CASSSTGGLEEQYF
CDR3 DNA: TGTGCCAGCAGTTCGACTGGGGGGCTAGAAGAGCAGTACTTC
D gene: -
J gene: TRBJ2-7
V gene: TRBV7-9
clone size: -

CDR3 protein: CARSSAGGPRKNIQYF
CDR3 DNA: TGTGCCAGAAGCTCAGCGGGAGGGCCGAGGAAAAACATTCAGTACTTC
D gene: TRBD2
J gene: TRBJ2-4
V gene: TRBV5-3
clone size: -

CDR3 protein: CASQRGIGTLYTF
CDR3 DNA: TGTGCCAGCCAGAGGGGTATAGGGACTCTTTACACCTTC
D gene: -
J gene: TRBJ1-2
V gene: TRBV6-4
clone size: -

CDR3 protein: CASSRLRDRGDEQYF
CDR3 DNA: TGCGCCAGCAGCCGCCTCCGGGACAGGGGCGACGAGCAGTACTTC
D gene: TRBD1
J gene: TRBJ2-7
V gene: TRBV4-1
clone size: -

CDR3 protein: CASSWTGQTEQYF
CDR3 DNA: TGTGCCAGCAGCTGGACGGGACAAACCGAGCAGTACTTC
D gene: -
J gene: TRBJ2-7
V gene: TRBV7-9
clone size: -

CDR3 protein: CASRYTGGEWAYEQYF
CDR3 DNA: TGTGCCAGCAGATACACCGGTGGGGAATGGGCCTACGAGCAGTACTTC
D gene: -
J gene: TRBJ2-7
V gene: TRBV2
clone size: -

CDR3 protein: CASSLSFRMNTEAFF
CDR3 DNA: TGTGCCAGCAGCCTTAGCTTCCGGATGAACACTGAAGCTTTCTTT
D gene: -
J gene: TRBJ1-1
V gene: TRBV7-9
clone size: -

CDR3 protein: CASSLGTSYEQYF
CDR3 DNA: TGTGCCAGCAGTTTAGGGACTTCCTACGAGCAGTACTTC
D gene: -
J gene: TRBJ2-7
V gene: TRBV27
clone size: -

CDR3 protein: CASSQEAMGGSNVLTF
CDR3 DNA: TGCGCCAGCAGCCAAGAGGCCATGGGGGGTTCCAACGTCCTGACTTTC
D gene: -
J gene: TRBJ2-6
V gene: TRBV4-1
clone size: -

CDR3 protein: CASSAGTSSYEQYF
CDR3 DNA: TGTGCCAGCAGCGCCGGGACAAGTTCCTACGAGCAGTACTTC
D gene: -
J gene: TRBJ2-7
V gene: TRBV7-2
clone size: -

CDR3 protein: CAWSDVVAVNEQFF
CDR3 DNA: TGTGCCTGGAGCGATGTGGTAGCGGTCAATGAGCAGTTCTTC
D gene: -
J gene: TRBJ2-1
V gene: TRBV30
clone size: -

CDR3 protein: CASGPGQGAQEQYF
CDR3 DNA: TGTGCTAGTGGCCCTGGACAGGGGGCGCAGGAGCAGTACTTC
D gene: TRBD1
J gene: TRBJ2-7
V gene: TRBV12-5
clone size: -

CDR3 protein: CASRARYYEQYF
CDR3 DNA: TGTGCCAGCAGGGCCCGGTACTACGAGCAGTACTTC
D gene: -
J gene: TRBJ2-7
V gene: TRBV6-1
clone size: -

CDR3 protein: CASSLGAGGAYNEQFF
CDR3 DNA: TGTGCCAGCAGCTTAGGAGCAGGGGGCGCGTACAATGAGCAGTTCTTC
D gene: TRBD1
J gene: TRBJ2-1
V gene: TRBV7-9
clone size: -

CDR3 protein: CASSPGGTSTYEQYF
CDR3 DNA: TGCGCCAGCAGCCCCGGAGGGACGTCAACCTACGAGCAGTACTTC
D gene: -
J gene: TRBJ2-7
V gene: TRBV4-1
clone size: -

CDR3 protein: CSVEDFGPAGYNEQFF
CDR3 DNA: TGCAGCGTTGAAGATTTCGGCCCGGCGGGATACAATGAGCAGTTCTTC
D gene: -
J gene: TRBJ2-1
V gene: TRBV29-1
clone size: -

CDR3 protein: CAWSLSNSNQPQHF
CDR3 DNA: TGTGCCTGGAGTCTTTCCAATAGCAATCAGCCCCAGCATTTT
D gene: -
J gene: TRBJ1-5
V gene: TRBV30
clone size: -

CDR3 protein: CASSGTASTYNEQFF
CDR3 DNA: TGTGCCAGCAGTGGGACAGCATCTACCTACAATGAGCAGTTCTTC
D gene: -
J gene: TRBJ2-1
V gene: TRBV6-1
clone size: -

CDR3 protein: CASSREPTGIEETQYF
CDR3 DNA: TGCGCCAGCAGCCGCGAACCGACAGGGATTGAAGAGACCCAGTACTTC
D gene: TRBD1
J gene: TRBJ2-5
V gene: TRBV4-1
clone size: -

CDR3 protein: CASSFLYEQYF
CDR3 DNA: TGCGCCAGCAGTTTTCTCTACGAGCAGTACTTC
D gene: -
J gene: TRBJ2-7
V gene: TRBV10-2
clone size: -

CDR3 protein: CASSLWTGYWSADEKLFF
CDR3 DNA: TGTGCCAGCAGCTTATGGACAGGTTACTGGTCGGCCGATGAAAAACTGTTTTTT
D gene: TRBD1
J gene: TRBJ1-4
V gene: TRBV7-9
clone size: -

CDR3 protein: CASSLFNLGGTGELFF
CDR3 DNA: TGCGCCAGCAGCTTGTTTAATTTGGGAGGCACCGGGGAGCTGTTTTTT
D gene: -
J gene: TRBJ2-2
V gene: TRBV5-1
clone size: -